The rows below give T cell receptor beta chains drawn from one sample of a study of human T cells and chemical hapten exposure. TCRdb fed the RACE reads into MiXCR, producing one record per CDR3 protein. The sample lists 150,000 to 200,000 distinct CDR3 sequences, more than 12% occurring once. Sequenced here: whole blood, sampled in connection with sensitization to the hapten diphenylcyclopropenone (DPC). Receptors originate from a woman aged 25 to 45 with alopecia areata. Some clones in this sample may be carry-over from other donors' samples. Each CDR3 is given with its conserved first and last residue. Each record gives: D gene, V gene, J gene, clone size, CDR3 DNA, CDR3 protein. D genes are given only for firm matches. Not every row has a clone size; where given, it reads once, few, many or a size class.

NA,TRBV28,TRBJ2-7,few,TGTGCCAGCAGTGCGACCTACGAGCAGTACTTC,CASSATYEQYF
TRBD2,TRBV6-2/TRBV6-3,TRBJ2-1,many,TGTGCCAGCAGTTGGGGAACTAGCGGTTTTCGGGAGCAGTTCTTC,CASSWGTSGFREQFF
TRBD2,TRBV2,TRBJ2-5,few,TGTGCCAGCAGTGTGGGACTAGCGGGAGCTGTGGAGACCCAGTACTTC,CASSVGLAGAVETQYF
TRBD2,TRBV29-1,TRBJ2-5,many,TGCAGCGTTGATGGGGCTTTGACTAGCGGGTACCAAGAGACCCAGTACTTC,CSVDGALTSGYQETQYF
NA,TRBV11-2,TRBJ2-3,few,TGTGCCAGCACCAGGGCGCGCGGCACAGATACGCAGTATTTT,CASTRARGTDTQYF
NA,TRBV29-1,TRBJ2-2,NA,TGCAGCGTTGAAGATCGCGGGTACGGGGAGCTGTTTTTT,CSVEDRGYGELFF
NA,TRBV12-3/TRBV12-4,TRBJ2-3,few,TGTGCCAGCAGAAGTTCGGGGAACACAGATACGCAGTATTTT,CASRSSGNTDTQYF
TRBD2,TRBV27,TRBJ2-2,many,TGTGCCAGCAGCCGAGGGACTAGCGGGAAATTGGGGGAGCTGTTTTTT,CASSRGTSGKLGELFF
NA,TRBV7-9,TRBJ1-6,NA,TGTGCCAGCAACCGGGACGAATCCACTTCACCCCTCCACTTT,CASNRDESTSPLHF
TRBD1,TRBV20-1,TRBJ1-2,NA,TGCAGTGCTAGTCCCCTAGCCGGGACAGGGGGTCGATTGGGTGGCTACACCTTC,CSASPLAGTGGRLGGYTF
NA,TRBV20-1,TRBJ1-6,NA,TGCAGTGCTAGGATTCTCAATTCACCCCTCCACTTT,CSARILNSPLHF
NA,TRBV4-2,TRBJ1-1,NA,TGTGCCAGCAGCCAAGGGGGGAGGCCAGGGAACACTGAAGCTTTCTTT,CASSQGGRPGNTEAFF
NA,TRBV30,TRBJ1-1,NA,TGTGCCTTCCAGGGGCCGGTTGAAGCTTTCTTT,CAFQGPVEAFF
NA,TRBV10-3,TRBJ1-3,NA,TGTGCCATCAGTCCAACGGGGATTAACTCTGGAAACACCATATATTTT,CAISPTGINSGNTIYF